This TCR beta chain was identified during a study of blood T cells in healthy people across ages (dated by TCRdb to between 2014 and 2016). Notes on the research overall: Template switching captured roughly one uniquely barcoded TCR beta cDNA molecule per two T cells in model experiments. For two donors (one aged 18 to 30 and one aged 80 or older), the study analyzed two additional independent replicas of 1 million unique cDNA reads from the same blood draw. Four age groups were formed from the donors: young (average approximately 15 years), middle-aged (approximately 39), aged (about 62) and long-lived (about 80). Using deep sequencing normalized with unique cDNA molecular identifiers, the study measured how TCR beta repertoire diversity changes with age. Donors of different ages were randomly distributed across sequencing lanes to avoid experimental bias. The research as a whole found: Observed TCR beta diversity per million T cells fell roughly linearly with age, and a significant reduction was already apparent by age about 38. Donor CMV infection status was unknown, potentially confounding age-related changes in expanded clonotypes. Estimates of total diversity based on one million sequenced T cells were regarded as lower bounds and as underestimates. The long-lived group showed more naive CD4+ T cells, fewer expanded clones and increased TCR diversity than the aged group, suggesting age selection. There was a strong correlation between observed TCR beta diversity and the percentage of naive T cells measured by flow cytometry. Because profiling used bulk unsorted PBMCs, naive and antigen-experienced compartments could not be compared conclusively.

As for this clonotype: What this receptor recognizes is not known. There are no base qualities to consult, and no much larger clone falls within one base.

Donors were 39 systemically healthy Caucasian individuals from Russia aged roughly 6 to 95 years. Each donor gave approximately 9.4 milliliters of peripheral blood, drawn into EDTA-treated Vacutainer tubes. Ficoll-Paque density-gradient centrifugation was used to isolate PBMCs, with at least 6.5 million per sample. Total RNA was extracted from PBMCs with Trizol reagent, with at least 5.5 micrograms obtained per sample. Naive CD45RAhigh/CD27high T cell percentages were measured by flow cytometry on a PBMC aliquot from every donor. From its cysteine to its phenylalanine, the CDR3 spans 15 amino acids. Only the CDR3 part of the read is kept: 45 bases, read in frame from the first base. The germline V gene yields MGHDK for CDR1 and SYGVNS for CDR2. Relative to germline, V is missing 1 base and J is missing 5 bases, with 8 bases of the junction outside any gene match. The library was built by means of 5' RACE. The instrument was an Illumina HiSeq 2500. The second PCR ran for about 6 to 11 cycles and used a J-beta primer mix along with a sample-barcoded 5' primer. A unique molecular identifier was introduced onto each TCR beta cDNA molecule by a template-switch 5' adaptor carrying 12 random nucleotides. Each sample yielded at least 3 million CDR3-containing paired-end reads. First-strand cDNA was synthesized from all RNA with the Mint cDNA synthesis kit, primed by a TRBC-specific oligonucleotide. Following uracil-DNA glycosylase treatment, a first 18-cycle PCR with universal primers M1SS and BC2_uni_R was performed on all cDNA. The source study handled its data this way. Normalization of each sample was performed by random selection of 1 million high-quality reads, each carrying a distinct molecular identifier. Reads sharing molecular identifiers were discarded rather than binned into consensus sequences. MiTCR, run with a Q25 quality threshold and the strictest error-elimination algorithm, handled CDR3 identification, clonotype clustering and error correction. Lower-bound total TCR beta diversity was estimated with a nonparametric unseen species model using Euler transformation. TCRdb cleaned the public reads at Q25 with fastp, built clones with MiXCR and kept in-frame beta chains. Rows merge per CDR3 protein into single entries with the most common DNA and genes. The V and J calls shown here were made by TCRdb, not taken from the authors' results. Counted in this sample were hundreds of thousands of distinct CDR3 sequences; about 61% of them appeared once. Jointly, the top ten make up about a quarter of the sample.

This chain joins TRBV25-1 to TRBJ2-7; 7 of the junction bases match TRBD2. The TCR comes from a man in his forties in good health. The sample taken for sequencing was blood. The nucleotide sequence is TGTGCCAGCAGTGAATCCCTAGCGGCCAGGGACGAGCAGTACTTC. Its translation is CASSESLAARDEQYF.